These T cell receptor beta chains were read from a single sample in a study of siplizumab effects on memory and regulatory T cells. Clones were read by immunoSEQ multiplex PCR, and TCRdb kept only the in-frame ones, dropping some. Among 85,000 to 120,000 clones listed, about 93% were seen once. The sequencing input was CD4+ T cells sorted from blood. The receptors stem from a human donor in good health. Each CDR3 is given with its conserved first and last residue. Fields, in order: D gene, J gene, V gene, clone size, CDR3 protein, CDR3 DNA. The D gene is left open where the match is weak. Expanded clones are given a class, and other clones once, few, many or no size at all.

>TRBD2|TRBJ2-1|TRBV2|once
CASRGLAGISNEQFF
TGTGCCAGCAGGGGACTAGCGGGAATCTCTAATGAGCAGTTCTTC
>NA|TRBJ2-7|TRBV2|NA
CASSSRGGRKYEQYF
TGTGCCAGCAGTTCTAGGGGCGGGCGGAAATACGAGCAGTACTTC
>TRBD1|TRBJ2-7|TRBV30|once
CAWGQGEHYEQYF
TGTGCCTGGGGACAGGGGGAACACTACGAGCAGTACTTC
>NA|TRBJ1-4|TRBV29-1|NA
CSVSFGGRRNEKLFF
TGCAGCGTTTCTTTTGGCGGGAGAAGGAACGAAAAACTGTTTTTT
>NA|TRBJ1-5|TRBV6-5|NA
CASRIGARQPQHF
TGTGCCAGCAGGATCGGGGCAAGGCAGCCCCAGCATTTT
>NA|TRBJ2-5|TRBV2|NA
CASVRGDQETQYF
TGTGCCAGCGTGCGGGGCGACCAAGAGACCCAGTACTTC
>TRBD2|TRBJ2-1|TRBV11-3|NA
CASSDSGDYNEQFF
TGTGCCAGCAGCGATAGCGGGGATTACAATGAGCAGTTCTTC
>NA|TRBJ2-7|TRBV28|NA
CASSRSGSSYEQYF
TGTGCCAGCAGTAGGAGCGGTTCATCCTACGAGCAGTACTTC
>NA|TRBJ1-5|TRBV11-2|NA
CASSFGFSDQPQHF
TGTGCCAGCAGCTTCGGCTTTTCGGATCAGCCCCAGCATTTT
>TRBD1|TRBJ2-7|TRBV10-3|NA
CACRGQGENEQYF
TGTGCATGTCGGGGACAGGGAGAAAACGAGCAGTACTTC
>NA|TRBJ1-2|TRBV6-5|NA
CASSPNDRILGGYTF
TGTGCCAGCAGCCCCAACGACAGGATCTTAGGCGGCTACACCTTC
>TRBD2|TRBJ2-1|TRBV5-6|NA
CASSPRTSRFNEQFF
TGTGCCAGCAGCCCCCGGACTAGTCGGTTCAATGAGCAGTTCTTC
>TRBD1|TRBJ2-7|TRBV9|NA
CASSVAGQGATYEQYF
TGTGCCAGCAGCGTAGCGGGACAGGGGGCTACCTACGAGCAGTACTTC
>NA|TRBJ1-1|TRBV7-3|NA
CASSLHSLNTEAFF
TGTGCCAGCAGCTTGCACAGCCTGAACACTGAAGCTTTCTTT
>NA|TRBJ2-1|TRBV18|NA
CASSSSAGKSYNEQFF
TGTGCCAGCTCATCTTCCGCGGGAAAGTCCTACAATGAGCAGTTCTTC
>NA|TRBJ2-4|TRBV28|NA
CASSLPGLTKNIQYF
TGTGCCAGCAGTTTACCGGGATTGACCAAAAACATTCAGTACTTC
>NA|TRBJ1-5|TRBV18|few
CASSQVQDQPQHF
TGTGCCAGCTCACAGGTACAGGACCAGCCCCAGCATTTT